The T cell receptor beta chain under discussion was sequenced for a study of post-analysis software for immune sequencing data. On this clonotype: As yet, its antigen is unknown.

The CDR3 loop spans 13 amino acids. The ends were cut back, 3 bases at V and 6 bases at J, with 15 bases in the middle. Per the germline V gene, CDR1 is DFQATT and CDR2 is SNEGSKA (reference sequence). Findings and caveats of the study: Samples sharing a preparation batch grouped tightly together when assessed by F measure. Elevated frequency relative to controls characterized several TRBV segments in patients, TRBV5-6, TRBV5-1 and TRBV20-1 among them.

Unique molecular identifiers had been added to the TCR beta cDNA libraries. In TCRdb, the PCR reads were re-called with MiXCR into one record per CDR3 protein. The top ten clones hold about 11% of a sample with roughly 650,000 distinct CDR3 sequences, 55% to 60% of them seen once. This sequence was found in a girl under 10 years old with multiple sclerosis. V and J are TRBV20-1 and TRBJ2-7, with a weak D call TRBD1 (5 bases). Sequenced: blood. CDR3 DNA: TGCAGTGCTAGTAGGGGTAAAACGGGCGAGCAGTACTTC. Translated: CSASRGKTGEQYF.